The next 23 T cell receptor beta chains were all read from a single sample in a study of radiation and T cells in renal cell carcinoma. This sample's time point: blood 2 weeks post-SBRT. Treatment meaning: 15 Gy SBRT to primary tumor, nephrectomy 4 weeks later. Measured with immunoSEQ multiplex PCR; TCRdb has only the in-frame clones, and not every one. The profile shows around 130,000 clones, 88% of them singletons. The starting material was blood, obtained from a patient whose treatment included radiotherapy and nephrectomy. The receptors were gathered from a woman between 65 and 79 years old with renal cell carcinoma.

The chain couples TRBV5-6 to TRBJ1-4; D is unclear. Per the germline V gene, CDR1 is SGHDT and CDR2 is YYEEEE. The CDR3 spans 14 residues. Trimming took 5 bases from V and 0 from J, leaving 8 bases between them. CDR3 sequence: CASSPVATNEKLFF. CDR3 nucleotide sequence: TGTGCCAGCAGTCCAGTGGCAACTAATGAAAAACTGTTTTTT.

The genes are TRBV5-6 and TRBJ2-1, with 9 bases identical to TRBD2. From germline, CDR1 is SGHDT and CDR2 YYEEEE. The CDR3 length is 16 residues. V was clipped by 4 bases and J by 6 bases; unmatched bases: 11. Here the CDR3 DNA reads TGTGCCAGCAGCCACACCGGGACTAGCAGACTCAATGAGCAGTTCTTC. Protein product: CASSHTGTSRLNEQFF.

This rearrangement joins TRBV30 to TRBJ2-5; 8 bases agree with TRBD2. The CDR3 extends over 13 amino acids. CDR1 and CDR2 (germline): GTSNPN, SVGIG (reference sequence). Germline trimming cut 3 bases from V and 4 bases from J; bases unmatched to any gene: 4. CDR3 DNA sequence: TGTGCCTGGAGCCGGGGGGGCATAGAGACCCAGTACTTC. Its protein product is CAWSRGGIETQYF. The full variable domain, completed using reference TRBV30 and TRBJ2-5, is SQTIHQWPATLVQPVGSPLSLECTVEGTSNPNLYWYRQAAGRGLQLLFYSVGIGQISSEVPQNLSASRPQDRQFILSSKKLLLSDSGFYLCAWSRGGIETQYFGPGTRLLVL.

The V and J genes are TRBV9 and TRBJ2-1; D is unresolved. This CDR3 region has 15 residues. V dropped 7 bases and J dropped 1 base, with 15 bases sitting between them. Germline loops: CDR1 SGDLS, CDR2 YYNGEE. CDR3 protein: CASGPSDGSYNEQFF. Written as DNA, the CDR3 is TGTGCCAGCGGGCCCTCGGACGGATCCTACAATGAGCAGTTCTTC.

V is TRBV30 and J is TRBJ2-1; TRBD2 matches 7 bases. CDR1 is GTSNPN, CDR2 SVGIG, per germline (reference sequence). The length of the CDR3 is 15 residues. V shed 4 bases, J shed 6 bases, and the junction held 12 bases outside the gene matches. CDR3 nucleotide sequence: TGTGCCTGGACCGGAGAAAGTGGCGGGGGCAATGAGCAGTTCTTC. Translated: CAWTGESGGGNEQFF.

The chain has TRBV9 and TRBJ1-2; 8 bases align to TRBD1. Looked up from germline, CDR1 is SGDLS and CDR2 is YYNGEE. Unmatched junction bases numbered 5, after V lost 3 bases and J lost 7 bases. The CDR3 sequence is 13 residues long. CDR3 nucleotides: TGTGCCAGCAGCGAGACAGGGGTCAGTGGCTACACCTTC. Translated: CASSETGVSGYTF.

The chain uses TRBV27 and TRBJ2-7, with D perhaps TRBD2 (6 bases). The germline CDR1 and CDR2 sequences are MNHEY and SMNVEV (reference sequence). The CDR3 consists of 15 residues. The germline V and J ends were trimmed by 2 bases and 4 bases, with 15 bases remaining between them. This CDR3 is CASSLGRGREYEQYF. CDR3 nucleotide sequence: TGTGCCAGCAGTTTAGGTAGGGGCCGGGAGTACGAGCAGTACTTC.

This clone showed up just once. The chain has TRBV19 and TRBJ2-7; D unclear. This CDR3 region has 14 residues. Trimming took off 3 bases at V and 0 bases at J, with 9 bases between the two ends. Germline V lookup: CDR1 LNHDA, CDR2 SQIVND (reference sequence). The CDR3 region is CASSIGRPSYEQYF. The DNA of the CDR3 is TGTGCCAGTAGTATCGGAAGGCCCTCCTACGAGCAGTACTTC.

This chain joins TRBV9 and TRBJ1-6; tentatively, D is TRBD1 (6 bases). Germline V lookup: CDR1 SGDLS, CDR2 YYNGEE. V dropped 5 bases and J dropped 10 bases, with 19 bases sitting between them. This CDR3 has 15 amino acids. The CDR3 bases are TGTGCCAGCAGAACTGGAACAGGGACCGGGTCACCCCTCCACTTT. Translating it yields CASRTGTGTGSPLHF.

The rearrangement links TRBV19 to TRBJ2-7, with 7 bases matching TRBD2. Germline values: CDR1 LNHDA, CDR2 SQIVND (reference sequence). V lost 6 bases to trimming and J lost 3 bases; unmatched junction nucleotides: 8. This CDR3 comprises 14 residues. CDR3 in DNA: TGTGCCAGTAGCCCCCGGACTAGGATCTACGAGCAGTACTTC. It translates to CASSPRTRIYEQYF.

This CDR3 is CASSSLAKNIQYF. The CDR3 DNA is TGTGCCAGCAGCTCTCTTGCCAAAAACATTCAGTACTTC. The chain uses TRBV5-8 and TRBJ2-4; D is unclear. Germline assignment: CDR1 SGHTS and CDR2 YDEGEE. This CDR3 region has 13 residues. Trimming shortened V by 3 bases and J by 1 base, and 5 bases separated the two germline ends.

This chain uses TRBV5-1 with TRBJ1-1, with D possibly TRBD1 on 5 matching bases. The V and J ends lost 1 base and 7 bases respectively, with 20 bases between them. Germline assignment: CDR1 SGHRS and CDR2 YFSETQ. The length of the CDR3 is 16 residues. CDR3 amino acids: CASSLFLSRGTFEAFF. DNA of the CDR3: TGCGCCAGCAGCTTGTTTTTGTCCCGGGGGACCTTTGAAGCTTTCTTT.

The rearrangement joins TRBV7-2 to TRBJ2-5; weak D call: TRBD1 (5 bases). This CDR3 is 14 amino acids long. Deletions cut 5 bases from V and 2 bases from J, with 12 bases between. Germline V gives CDR1 SGHTA, CDR2 FQGNSA. The CDR3 loop is CASSRRAWQETQYF. The CDR3 DNA reads TGTGCCAGCAGCCGCAGGGCTTGGCAAGAGACCCAGTACTTC.

The CDR3 nucleotides are TGTGCCAGCAGTTACGGGGGTGTTAATTCACCCCTCCACTTT. Translating it yields CASSYGGVNSPLHF. The V gene is TRBV6-5, the J gene TRBJ1-6, with a weak D call TRBD1 (5 bases). Germline V gene sequence: CDR1 MNHEY, CDR2 SVGAGI. The CDR3 extends over 14 amino acids. The V end was cut by 2 bases, the J end by 6 bases, with 8 bases between.

This chain joins TRBV28 and TRBJ1-5; 7 bases match TRBD1. Losses at the gene ends were 3 bases for V and 1 base for J; bases not matched to a gene: 6. The CDR3 loop spans 16 amino acids. CDR1 and CDR2 (germline): MDHEN, SYDVKM. The CDR3 DNA is TGTGCCAGCAGTTTGGGAGGGGGCAGGAGCAATCAGCCCCAGCATTTT. Protein product: CASSLGGGRSNQPQHF.

The chain employs TRBV7-2 and TRBJ2-7; 11 bases agree with TRBD2. This CDR3 contains 14 residues. Per the germline V gene, CDR1 is SGHTA and CDR2 is FQGNSA. Trimming took 5 bases from V and 6 from J; bases not matched to a gene: 6. Written as DNA, the CDR3 is TGTGCCAGCAGCCCCGCTAGCGGGGGGATCGAGCAGTACTTC. Translating it yields CASSPASGGIEQYF.

Relative to its sample, this clone is large. The chain carries TRBV27 and TRBJ1-5; 11 bases fit TRBD1. The J segment lost 4 bases and the V segment lost 3 bases, leaving 8 bases of the junction unmatched. Germline lookup yields CDR1 MNHEY and CDR2 SMNVEV (reference sequence). The CDR3 extends over 17 amino acids. This CDR3 reads CASSFVRTGGLNQPQHF. Here the CDR3 DNA reads TGTGCCAGCAGTTTCGTAAGGACAGGGGGCTTGAATCAGCCCCAGCATTTT.

The gene calls are TRBV7-2 and TRBJ1-1; maybe TRBD1 (6 bases). V lost 1 base, J lost 4 bases, and 13 bases lay in between. CDR1 is SGHTA, CDR2 FQGNSA, per germline. The CDR3 has 15 residues. The CDR3 coding sequence is TGTGCCAGCAGCTTAGGGCCATCCAGGGGCACTGAAGCTTTCTTT. Residues: CASSLGPSRGTEAFF.

This clone has only one observation. The rearrangement links TRBV7-2 to TRBJ1-2; D ambiguous. V was trimmed by 1 base and J by 1 base, leaving 10 bases between them. This CDR3 has 15 residues. Germline assignment: CDR1 SGHTA and CDR2 FQGNSA. CDR3 residues: CASSLGLIFNYGYTF. The CDR3, as DNA: TGTGCCAGCAGCTTAGGACTGATCTTTAACTATGGCTACACCTTC.

The chain carries TRBV7-9 and TRBJ1-4; D remains unclear. Germline V gives CDR1 SEHNR, CDR2 FQNEAQ (reference sequence). Trimming stripped 1 base from V and 2 bases from J, with 8 bases between. The CDR3 runs 15 residues. CDR3 residues: CASSLGPVTNEKLFF. As DNA, the CDR3 is TGTGCCAGCAGCTTAGGGCCAGTTACTAATGAAAAACTGTTTTTT.

The genes are TRBV6-5 and TRBJ2-4; 7 bases agree with TRBD1. The CDR3 sequence is 13 residues long. CDR1 MNHEY and CDR2 SVGAGI come from the germline V gene. Germline trimming cut 6 bases from V and 5 bases from J; bases unmatched to any gene: 4. In DNA form, the CDR3 reads TGTGCCAGCAGCCCCGGGACAGAAAACATTCAGTACTTC. Its translation is CASSPGTENIQYF.

This chain uses TRBV7-2 with TRBJ1-5; no clear D. Trimming left V 2 bases short and J 5 bases short, with 7 bases between. Germline V gene data show CDR1 as SGHTA and CDR2 as FQGNSA. The CDR3 extends over 13 amino acids. This CDR3 is CASSLMGDQPQHF. As DNA, the CDR3 is TGTGCCAGCAGCTTAATGGGCGATCAGCCCCAGCATTTT.

V is TRBV28 and J is TRBJ1-2; tentatively, D is TRBD1 (5 bases). This CDR3 is built from 14 residues. Germline CDR1 MDHEN, CDR2 SYDVKM. Trimming removed 2 bases at V and 0 bases at J, with 7 bases between. CDR3 sequence: CASSLGAANYGYTF. CDR3 nucleotides: TGTGCCAGCAGTTTAGGGGCCGCTAACTATGGCTACACCTTC.